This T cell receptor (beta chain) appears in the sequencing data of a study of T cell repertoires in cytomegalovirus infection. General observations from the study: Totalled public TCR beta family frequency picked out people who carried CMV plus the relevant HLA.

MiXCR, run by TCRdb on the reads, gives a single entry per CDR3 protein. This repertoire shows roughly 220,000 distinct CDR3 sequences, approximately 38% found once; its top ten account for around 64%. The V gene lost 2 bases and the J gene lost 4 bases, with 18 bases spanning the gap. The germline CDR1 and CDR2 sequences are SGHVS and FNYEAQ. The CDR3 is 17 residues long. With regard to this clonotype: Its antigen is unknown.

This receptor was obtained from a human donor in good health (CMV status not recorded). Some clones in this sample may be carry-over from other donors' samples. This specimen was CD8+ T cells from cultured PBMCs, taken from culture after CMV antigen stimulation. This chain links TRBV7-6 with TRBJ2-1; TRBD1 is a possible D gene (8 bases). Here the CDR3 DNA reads TGTGCCAGCAGCTTACATACAGGGGGGGGGATTTACAATGAGCAGTTCTTC. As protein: CASSLHTGGGIYNEQFF.